This passage covers 3 T cell receptor beta chains from one sample sequenced in a study of CD8 T cell repertoires and HIV-1 epitope variants. Profiling relied on immunoSEQ multiplex PCR, and the TCRdb table lists in-frame clones only, not all of them. The table lists about 95,000 clones, approximately 70% of them singletons. Sequencing was carried out using uncultured baseline CD8+ T cells from peripheral blood mononuclear cells (PBMCs). The receptors originated from a male donor with HIV.

V is TRBV5-4 and J is TRBJ2-1, with D possibly called TRBD1 or TRBD2 (7 bases each). CDR1 is SGHNT, CDR2 YYREEE, per germline (reference sequence). This CDR3 spans 16 amino acids. V lost 4 bases to trimming and J lost 7 bases, with 21 bases between them. The CDR3 DNA reads as TGTGCCAGCAGCCATTCCTCCCGACAGGGAGGGAATGAGCAGTTCTTC. It codes for CASSHSSRQGGNEQFF.

The chain recombines TRBV27 with TRBJ2-3; TRBD2 aligns across 8 bases. V lost 2 bases and J lost 4; bases outside the gene matches: 5. Germline V gene data show CDR1 as MNHEY and CDR2 as SMNVEV (reference sequence). The CDR3 covers 15 residues. The chain's CDR3 is CASSLVAGGADTQYF. The CDR3 DNA reads as TGTGCCAGCAGTTTAGTGGCGGGGGGCGCAGATACGCAGTATTTT.

V usage is TRBV2 and J usage is TRBJ1-1; perhaps TRBD1 as D (5 bases). CDR1 is SNHLY and CDR2 is FYNNEI in the germline V gene. CDR3 length: 13 amino acids. V lost 5 bases, J lost 1 base, and 8 bases lay in between. The CDR3 region is CASSPGPNTEAFF. CDR3 bases: TGTGCCAGCAGTCCAGGGCCGAACACTGAAGCTTTCTTT. The complete variable domain, with remaining parts taken from reference TRBV2 and TRBJ1-1, reads EPEVTQTPSHQVTQMGQEVILRCVPISNHLYFYWYRQILGQKVEFLVSFYNNEISEKSEIFDDQFSVERPDGSNFTLKIRSTKLEDSAMYFCASSPGPNTEAFFGQGTRLTVV.